This T cell receptor beta chain emerged from a study of CD8 T cells in Susac syndrome. Whole-study context: When blood was drawn, the patients with Susac syndrome were therapy-naive, on corticosteroids, or on intravenous immunoglobulin alone.

This clonotype was recorded once. Its specificity is not known. RNA in amounts of about 0.45 to 1 ug was reverse transcribed with random hexamers. Amplification of TCR beta CDR3 by immunoSEQ multiplex PCR spanned 54 Vbeta and 13 Jbeta. Via MiXCR, TCRdb re-called the immunoSEQ multiplex PCR reads, giving one row per CDR3 protein. The table lists more than 100,000 distinct CDR3 sequences, over 90% of them singletons, with less than 0.15% in the top ten. General observations from the study: No clonal expansion appeared among CD4+ T cells in Susac patients.

TEMRA cells were enriched by FACS, and CD4+ and CD8+ T cells were negatively isolated. V was cut by 0 bases and J by 7 bases, with 8 bases left in between. Germline CDR1 is SGDLS and CDR2 is YYNGEE. CDR3 length: 13 residues. This clonotype originated in a human donor with Susac syndrome. What was sequenced was CD4+ T cells from PBMCs. The V gene is TRBV9, the J gene TRBJ2-1; weak D call: TRBD2 (5 bases). The CDR3 region is CASSVVTGNEQFF. In nucleotides, the CDR3 is TGTGCCAGCAGCGTAGTTACGGGGAATGAGCAGTTCTTC.